This TCR beta chain was sequenced in a study of T cell changes during pregnancy in multiple sclerosis. Clones were read by immunoSEQ multiplex PCR, and TCRdb kept only the in-frame ones, dropping some. The data show some 40,000 clones, 70% to 90% seen once. V was pared by 3 bases and J by 1 base, with 16 bases between. This CDR3 region has 16 residues. Germline V gives CDR1 GTSNPN, CDR2 SVGIG (reference sequence). This sequence joins TRBV30 and TRBJ1-5, with a tentative D call TRBD1 (5 bases). The sequencing used CD4+ T cells from peripheral blood mononuclear cells, collected before pregnancy. The receptor was derived from a female donor with multiple sclerosis, enrolled in a pregnancy study. CDR3 in DNA: TGTGCCTGGAGCCCCCGTGCGGGACCCAGCAATCAGCCCCAGCATTTT. This sequence encodes CAWSPRAGPSNQPQHF.